The subject of this entry is one TCR beta chain. This CDR3 has 14 residues. V was trimmed by 6 bases and J by 1 base, leaving 12 bases between them. Germline CDR1 is LNHDA and CDR2 is SQIVND (reference sequence). The sample is drawn from a study of blood T cell repertoires in COVID-19. For the study at large: Researchers got acute and convalescent COVID-19 samples from the United States, Italy and Spain. Sources were T cells, B-cell-depleted T cells, or PBMCs; the material itself was cDNA or gDNA.

Source study methods: Reference gene primer amplification in the assay estimated nucleated cell counts. Clones were sequenced by immunoSEQ multiplex PCR, and TCRdb holds only the in-frame ones, with some missing. V and J calls and clone size are given by that table; D and trimming were obtained from the DNA. Of about 670,000 clones listed, 85% to 90% are singletons. Source material: peripheral blood. This chain connects TRBV19 to TRBJ1-1; D might be TRBD1 (5 bases). This receptor was taken from a woman under 30 with acute or convalescent COVID-19. CDR3 sequence (DNA): TGTGCCAGTAGGGTCACACAGGCGAACACTGAAGCTTTCTTT. It translates to CASRVTQANTEAFF.